This T cell receptor beta chain was observed in a study of spatial heterogeneity in lung cancer. About the research overall: Alpha-chain sequences were consistently detected less often than beta-chain sequences. Broader study findings: TCRs found ubiquitously expanded in tumor appeared in blood more at resection than at follow-up.

With respect to this clonotype: Its antigen is as yet unknown.

TCRdb re-derived calls from the 5' RACE reads in MiXCR, one entry per CDR3 protein. The repertoire holds tens of thousands of distinct CDR3 sequences, with roughly a fifth as singletons. Described time point: blood at routine non-recurrence follow-up after resection. Whole RNA was taken from tumor, nontumor lung or frozen PBMC; it was then sequenced unsorted. This CDR3 has 14 amino acids. Trimming removed 1 base at V and 6 bases at J, with 14 bases between. Germline CDR1 is SGHDT and CDR2 is YYEEEE. This TCR derives from a male donor with early-stage non-small cell lung cancer. The chain employs TRBV5-6 and TRBJ2-7; D assignment may be TRBD1 or TRBD2 (5 bases each). The sequences come from PBMCs, collected at follow-up. The CDR3 DNA reads as TGTGCCAGCAGCTTGCCTGGGACCTCAAGCGAGCAGTACTTC. It yields the protein CASSLPGTSSEQYF.